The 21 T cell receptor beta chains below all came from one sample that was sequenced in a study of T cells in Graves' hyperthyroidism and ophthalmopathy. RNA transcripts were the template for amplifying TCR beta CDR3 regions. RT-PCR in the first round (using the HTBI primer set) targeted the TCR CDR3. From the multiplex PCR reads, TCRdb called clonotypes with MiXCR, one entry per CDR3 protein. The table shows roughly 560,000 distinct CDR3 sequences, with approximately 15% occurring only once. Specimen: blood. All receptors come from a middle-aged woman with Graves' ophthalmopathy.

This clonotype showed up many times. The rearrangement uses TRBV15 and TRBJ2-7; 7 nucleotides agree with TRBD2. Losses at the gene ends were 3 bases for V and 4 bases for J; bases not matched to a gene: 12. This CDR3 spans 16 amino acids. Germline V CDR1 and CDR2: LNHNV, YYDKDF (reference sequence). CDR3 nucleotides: TGTGCCACCAGCAGGCCTCTCGGACTAGTGGGGTACGAGCAGTACTTC. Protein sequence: CATSRPLGLVGYEQYF.

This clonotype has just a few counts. In nucleotides, the CDR3 is TGTGCCAGTAGTATGACTATTTCCTACGAGCAGTACTTC. It specifies CASSMTISYEQYF. The gene calls are TRBV19 and TRBJ2-7, with D perhaps TRBD2 (5 bases). V lost 3 bases to trimming and J lost 1 base, with 7 bases between them. Germline V gives CDR1 LNHDA, CDR2 SQIVND (reference sequence). This CDR3 contains 13 residues.

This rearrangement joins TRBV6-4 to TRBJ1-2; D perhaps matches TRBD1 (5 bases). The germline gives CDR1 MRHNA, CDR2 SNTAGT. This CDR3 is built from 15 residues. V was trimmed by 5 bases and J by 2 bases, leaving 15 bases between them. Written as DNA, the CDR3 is TGTGCCAGCAGTCTCCGGGACGGCCTAAACTATGGCTACACCTTC. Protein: CASSLRDGLNYGYTF.

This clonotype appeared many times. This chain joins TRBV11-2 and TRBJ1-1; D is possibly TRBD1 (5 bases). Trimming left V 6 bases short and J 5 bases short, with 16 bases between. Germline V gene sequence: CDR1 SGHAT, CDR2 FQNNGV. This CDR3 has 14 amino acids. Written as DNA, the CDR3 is TGTGCCAGCAGGGCGAGGTCGGGGGAGACTGAAGCTTTCTTT. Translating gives CASRARSGETEAFF.

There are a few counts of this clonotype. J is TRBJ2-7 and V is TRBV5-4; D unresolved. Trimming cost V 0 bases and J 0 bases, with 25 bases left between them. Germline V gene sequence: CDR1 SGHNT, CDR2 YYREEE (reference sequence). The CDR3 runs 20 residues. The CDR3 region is CASSLDSLGNSRLSSYEQYF. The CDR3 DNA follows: TGTGCCAGCAGCTTGGATAGTCTCGGAAATAGCAGGTTGAGCTCCTACGAGCAGTACTTC.

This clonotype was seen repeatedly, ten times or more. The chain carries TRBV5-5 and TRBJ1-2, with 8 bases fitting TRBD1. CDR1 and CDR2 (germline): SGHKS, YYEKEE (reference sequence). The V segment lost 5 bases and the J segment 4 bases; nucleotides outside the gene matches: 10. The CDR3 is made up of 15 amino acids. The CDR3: CASRTTGGSFYGYTF. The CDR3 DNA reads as TGTGCCAGCAGGACCACAGGGGGTTCGTTCTATGGCTACACCTTC.

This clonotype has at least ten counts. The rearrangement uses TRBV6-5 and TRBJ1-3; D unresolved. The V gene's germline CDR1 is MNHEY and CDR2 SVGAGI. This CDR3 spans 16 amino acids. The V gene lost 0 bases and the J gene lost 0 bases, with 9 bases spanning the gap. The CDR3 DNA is TGTGCCAGCAGTTACTCGATCGGCAGCTCTGGAAACACCATATATTTT. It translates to CASSYSIGSSGNTIYF.

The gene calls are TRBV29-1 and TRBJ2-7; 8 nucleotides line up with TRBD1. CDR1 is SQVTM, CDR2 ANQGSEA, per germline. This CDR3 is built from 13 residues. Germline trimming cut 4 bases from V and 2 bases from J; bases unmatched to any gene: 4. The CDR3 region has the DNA TGCAGCGTTGCACAGGGGGTAACCTACGAGCAGTACTTC. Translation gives CSVAQGVTYEQYF.

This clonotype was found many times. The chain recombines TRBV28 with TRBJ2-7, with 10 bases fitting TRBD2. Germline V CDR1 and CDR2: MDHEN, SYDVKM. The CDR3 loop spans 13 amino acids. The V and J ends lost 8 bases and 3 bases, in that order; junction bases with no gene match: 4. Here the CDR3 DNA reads TGTGCCAGCGGACTAGCGGCTTACTACGAGCAGTACTTC. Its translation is CASGLAAYYEQYF.

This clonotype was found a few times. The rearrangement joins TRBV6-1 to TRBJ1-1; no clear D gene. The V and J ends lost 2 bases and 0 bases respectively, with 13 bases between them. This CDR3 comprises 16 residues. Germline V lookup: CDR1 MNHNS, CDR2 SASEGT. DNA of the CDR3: TGTGCCAGCAGTGAACCCTCCAGTCCCATGAACACTGAAGCTTTCTTT. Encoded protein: CASSEPSSPMNTEAFF.

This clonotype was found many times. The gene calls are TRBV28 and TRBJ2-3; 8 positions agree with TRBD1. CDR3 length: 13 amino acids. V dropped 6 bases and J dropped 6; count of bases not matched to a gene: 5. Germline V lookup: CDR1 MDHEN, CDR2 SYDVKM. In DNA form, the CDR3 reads TGTGCCAGCAGATCACGACAGGGGGATACGCAGTATTTT. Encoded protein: CASRSRQGDTQYF.

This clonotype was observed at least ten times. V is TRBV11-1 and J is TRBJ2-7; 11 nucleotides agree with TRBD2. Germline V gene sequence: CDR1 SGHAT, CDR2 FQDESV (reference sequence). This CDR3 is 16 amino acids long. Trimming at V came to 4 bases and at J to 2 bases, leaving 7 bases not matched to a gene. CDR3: CASSSRIAGGPYEQYF. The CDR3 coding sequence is TGTGCCAGCAGCTCCCGGATAGCGGGAGGGCCCTACGAGCAGTACTTC.

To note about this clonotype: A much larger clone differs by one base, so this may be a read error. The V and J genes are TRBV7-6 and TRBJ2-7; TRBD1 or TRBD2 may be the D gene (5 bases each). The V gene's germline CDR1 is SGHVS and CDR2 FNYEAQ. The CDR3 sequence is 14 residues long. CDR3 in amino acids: CASNLGLAGHEQYF. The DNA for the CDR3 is TGTGCCAGCAACTTAGGGCTAGCAGGGCACGAGCAGTACTTC.

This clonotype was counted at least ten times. As DNA, the CDR3 is TGTGCCAGCAGCGAAGGGAGCCGGACGGAGACCCAGTACTTC. This sequence encodes CASSEGSRTETQYF. The V call is TRBV12-3 or TRBV12-4, the J call TRBJ2-5; TRBD2 is a possible D gene (5 bases). V lost 6 bases, J lost 5 bases, and 16 bases lay in between. This CDR3 is 14 amino acids long.

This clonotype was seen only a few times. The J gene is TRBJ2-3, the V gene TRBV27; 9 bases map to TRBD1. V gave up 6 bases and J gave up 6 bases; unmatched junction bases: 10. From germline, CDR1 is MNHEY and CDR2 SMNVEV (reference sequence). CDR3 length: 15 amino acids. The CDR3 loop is CASSTVDRGGDTQYF. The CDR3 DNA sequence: TGTGCCAGCAGCACCGTGGACAGGGGCGGGGATACGCAGTATTTT.

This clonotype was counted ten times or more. DNA of the CDR3: TGTGCCACCAGCGAAGCGTCCGACTATGGAGCTTTCTTT. Protein product: CATSEASDYGAFF. The chain employs TRBV24-1 and TRBJ1-1; D remains unclear. Germline V lookup: CDR1 KGHDR, CDR2 SFDVKD. This CDR3 is 13 amino acids long. V lost 7 bases to trimming and J lost 10 bases, with 18 bases between them.

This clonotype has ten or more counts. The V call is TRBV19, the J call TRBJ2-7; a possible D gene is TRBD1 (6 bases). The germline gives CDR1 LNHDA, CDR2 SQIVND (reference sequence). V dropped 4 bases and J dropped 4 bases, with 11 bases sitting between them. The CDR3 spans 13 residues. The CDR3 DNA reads TGTGCCAGTAGTACAGGACAGCTATACGAGCAGTACTTC. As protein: CASSTGQLYEQYF.

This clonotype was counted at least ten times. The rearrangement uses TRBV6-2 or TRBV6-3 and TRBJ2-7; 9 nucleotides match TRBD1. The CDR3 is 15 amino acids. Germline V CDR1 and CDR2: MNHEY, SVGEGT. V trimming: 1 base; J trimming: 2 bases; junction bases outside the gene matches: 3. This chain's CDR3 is CASSYWGQGPYEQYF. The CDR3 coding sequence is TGTGCCAGCAGTTACTGGGGACAGGGTCCCTACGAGCAGTACTTC.

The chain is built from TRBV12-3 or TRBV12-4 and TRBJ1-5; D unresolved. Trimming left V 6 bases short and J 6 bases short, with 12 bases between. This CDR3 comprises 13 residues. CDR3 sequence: CASSKASGQPQHF. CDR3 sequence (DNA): TGTGCCAGCAGCAAAGCATCCGGTCAGCCCCAGCATTTT.

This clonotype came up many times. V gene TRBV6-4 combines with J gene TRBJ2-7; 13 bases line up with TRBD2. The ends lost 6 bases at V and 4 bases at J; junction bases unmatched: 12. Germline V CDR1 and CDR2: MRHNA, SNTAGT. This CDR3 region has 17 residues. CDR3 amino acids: CASSPTPGLAGEYEQYF. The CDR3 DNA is TGTGCCAGCAGCCCCACCCCTGGACTAGCGGGAGAATACGAGCAGTACTTC.

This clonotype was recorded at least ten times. The CDR3 bases are TGTGCCAGCAGTTTGTCGTTCGGGGCGAGGGCTGAAGCTTTCTTT. Its translation: CASSLSFGARAEAFF. This rearrangement joins TRBV28 to TRBJ1-1; D is possibly TRBD1 (5 bases). Germline assignment: CDR1 MDHEN and CDR2 SYDVKM. The CDR3 has 15 residues. Trimming stripped 3 bases from V and 6 bases from J, with 17 bases between.